This is a list of T cell receptor beta chains from one sample in a study of T cell changes during pregnancy in multiple sclerosis. Data came from immunoSEQ multiplex PCR; TCRdb stores just in-frame clones and leaves some out. The table includes fewer than 50,000 clones, 90% detected once. This specimen was peripheral blood, taken in the second trimester of pregnancy. These receptors were obtained from a female donor in good health, enrolled as a control in a pregnancy study. Each CDR3 is given with its conserved first and last residue. Size is stated for part of the rows, as once, few or many counts, or as a class when the clone is expanded.

clone_size j_call v_call cdr3_aa
- TRBJ2-3 TRBV6-1 CASSGGLATDTQYF
once TRBJ2-6 TRBV2 CASRQGPLGGANVLTF
- TRBJ1-1 TRBV18 CASSPEGILNTEAFF
- TRBJ1-5 TRBV19 CASSSGPTGGVGNQPQHF
- TRBJ1-6 TRBV7-8 CASSLGKWADSPLHF
- TRBJ1-3 TRBV2 CASSNRGNTIYF
- TRBJ1-4 TRBV2 CASIKPRPGATNEKLFF
- TRBJ1-2 TRBV15 CATSAGTGLYGYTF
few TRBJ1-6 TRBV6-5 CASSYSRSYNSPLHF
- TRBJ2-1 TRBV27 CASTPTGVGYEQFF
once TRBJ1-1 TRBV30 CAWSQKNVAGTGTEAFF
- TRBJ1-6 TRBV10-3 CATHSAGEGGFYSPLHF
- TRBJ1-1 TRBV28 CASSLWHKMNTEAFF
- TRBJ1-1 TRBV29-1 CSVAPGSEAFF
- TRBJ1-5 TRBV19 CATTPGQGRFGSNQPQHF
- TRBJ1-6 TRBV13 CASSFGTGGLSSYNSPLHF
- TRBJ2-7 TRBV12-5 CASGLENREQYF
once TRBJ2-3 TRBV14 CASSQERYGLAEDTQYF
- TRBJ2-2 TRBV6-4 CASRGLNTGELFF
- TRBJ2-2 TRBV10-3 CAISDPKAGGNTGELFF
few TRBJ1-1 TRBV28 CASTIRGLRTEAFF
- TRBJ2-3 TRBV25-1 CASSEWGGSDTQYF
- TRBJ2-7 TRBV5-4 CASSSGGSGGRYEQYF
- TRBJ2-5 TRBV7-9 CASSRLAGGYEYQETQYF
- TRBJ2-7 TRBV5-4 CASSSHPGLSDEQYF
- TRBJ1-5 TRBV11-3 CASSPGPLQPQHF
once TRBJ2-7 TRBV19 CASPGTGKTHSYEQYF
- TRBJ1-1 TRBV6-1 CASRSGLNTEAFF
- TRBJ2-2 TRBV9 CASSDSINTGELFF
- TRBJ2-3 TRBV7-2 CASSRAHSRSRDTQYF
- TRBJ2-1 TRBV5-1 CASSLDWTSGKNEQFF
- TRBJ1-2 TRBV2 CASVDRGTIYGYTF
- TRBJ2-3 TRBV7-2 CASSLAGHSTDTQYF
- TRBJ2-5 TRBV11-3 CASSPRGGIQTQYF
- TRBJ2-2 TRBV5-1 CASRRRGALDTGELFF
- TRBJ2-7 TRBV7-8 CASSSVAGDGSYEQYF
- TRBJ2-7 TRBV7-6 CASSLVPRYEQYF
- TRBJ2-7 TRBV6-1 CASNKGTGGTYEQYF
- TRBJ1-1 TRBV30 CAVRTGGFGEAFF
- TRBJ1-1 TRBV19 CASSIGGAGRTEAFF
- TRBJ2-5 TRBV7-9 CASRYGTSDRETQYF
- TRBJ1-1 TRBV18 CASSPIRQGVEAFF
- TRBJ1-5 TRBV6-5 CASSSLASNQPQHF
- TRBJ2-5 TRBV7-8 CASSLGWTQETQYF
- TRBJ2-1 TRBV19 CASRNSGRQTEQFF
- TRBJ1-2 TRBV7-2 CASSLAGRGAANYGYTF
- TRBJ2-5 TRBV19 CASRGRGKGETQYF
- TRBJ2-1 TRBV19 CASSIGGNNEQFF
- TRBJ2-1 TRBV10-3 CAISPGQQNNEQFF
- TRBJ1-2 TRBV30 CAWDRELDGYTF
- TRBJ2-2 TRBV7-6 CASSILAGGRGTGELFF